This T cell receptor beta chain was recovered during a study of control samples from healthy donors and cancer patients. The data were produced by immunoSEQ multiplex PCR, yet TCRdb's version contains in-frame clones alone and is incomplete. The sample holds around 130,000 clones; approximately 90% are singletons and the top ten take 9.5% to 13%. This TCR was sampled from a young man in good health. Sequencing input: blood.

This chain's CDR3 is CASSLLGQGAQETQYF. The CDR3 DNA is TGCGCCAGCAGTCTCCTGGGACAGGGCGCACAAGAGACCCAGTACTTC. J is TRBJ2-5 and V is TRBV5-1, with 9 bases matching TRBD1. The CDR3 totals 16 residues. Germline V gene data show CDR1 as SGHRS and CDR2 as YFSETQ. V was pared by 5 bases and J by 2 bases, with 10 bases of the junction left unmatched.